A single sample is the source of the 32 T cell receptor beta chains below, sequenced in a study of T cells in tuberculosis. As for time point: new active TB diagnosis, blood taken before or within 7 days of starting treatment. Assay used: immunoSEQ multiplex PCR; TCRdb lists only in-frame clones, some missing. The sample lists fewer than 55,000 clones, about 95% seen once, with 1.1% to 1.5% in the top ten. This specimen consisted of PBMCs, obtained at tuberculosis diagnosis. The receptors were gathered from an adult with tuberculosis.

The sample holds one count of this clone. The chain carries TRBV7-2 and TRBJ2-5; TRBD2 matches at 7 bases. CDR1 is SGHTA, CDR2 FQGNSA, per germline. V shed 4 bases and J 2 bases; nucleotides not matched to a gene: 4. The CDR3 is 14 residues long. The CDR3 DNA reads TGTGCCAGCAGCTCTTCCGGGAGGCAAGAGACCCAGTACTTC. Translation: CASSSSGRQETQYF.

This chain links TRBV2 with TRBJ2-5; D is possibly TRBD1 (5 bases). Germline V gene data show CDR1 as SNHLY and CDR2 as FYNNEI. The CDR3 extends over 15 amino acids. V was trimmed by 8 bases and J by 5 bases, leaving 21 bases between them. The CDR3 region has the DNA TGTGCCAGCGGACCAACAGGTGTGCCCAGGGAGACCCAGTACTTC. This encodes CASGPTGVPRETQYF.

The genes are TRBV7-8 and TRBJ1-2, with D tentatively TRBD1 (5 bases). The V gene's germline CDR1 is SGHVS and CDR2 FQNEAQ. This CDR3 contains 14 residues. The ends were cut back, 1 base at V and 2 bases at J, with 8 bases in the middle. The CDR3: CASSLVDKNYGYTF. The CDR3 DNA reads TGTGCCAGCAGCTTAGTGGACAAAAACTATGGCTACACCTTC.

The chain is built from TRBV4-3 and TRBJ2-7; 7 bases align to TRBD2. V dropped 0 bases and J dropped 3; count of bases not matched to a gene: 5. The CDR3 covers 15 residues. Germline CDR1 LGHNA, CDR2 YSLEER. CDR3: CASSQDAGERYEQYF. Here the CDR3 DNA reads TGCGCCAGCAGCCAAGATGCGGGGGAGCGCTACGAGCAGTACTTC.

J is TRBJ2-7 and V is TRBV5-6, with D possibly matching TRBD1 (6 bases). There are 13 residues in the CDR3. CDR1 and CDR2 from the germline V gene are SGHDT and YYEEEE. V was cut by 5 bases and J by 7 bases, with 16 bases left in between. CDR3 sequence reads: CASSIGQTEEQYF. In DNA, the CDR3 is TGTGCCAGCAGTATAGGACAGACGGAGGAGCAGTACTTC.

The chain employs TRBV27 and TRBJ2-7; 11 bases match TRBD1. Germline V gives CDR1 MNHEY, CDR2 SMNVEV (reference sequence). This CDR3 has 15 residues. Germline trimming cut 6 bases from V and 2 bases from J; bases unmatched to any gene: 6. For the CDR3, the DNA is TGTGCCAGCAGCAATGGACAGGGGGCCCCCTACGAGCAGTACTTC. Its protein product is CASSNGQGAPYEQYF.

CDR3 amino acids: CAWTAGTSGRRSDTQYF. CDR3 sequence (DNA): TGTGCCTGGACCGCCGGGACTAGCGGGAGACGGTCGGATACGCAGTATTTT. The chain links TRBV30 to TRBJ2-3; 14 nucleotides match TRBD2. This CDR3 region has 17 residues. From germline, CDR1 is GTSNPN and CDR2 SVGIG (reference sequence). V gave up 4 bases and J gave up 6 bases; unmatched junction bases: 12.

The chain combines TRBV4-2 with TRBJ2-3, with 8 nucleotides matching TRBD1. V was clipped by 1 base and J by 0 bases; unmatched bases: 9. The CDR3 extends over 18 amino acids. Germline CDR1 reads LGHNA; CDR2 reads YNFKEQ. CDR3 coding DNA: TGTGCCAGCAGCCAAGGACAGGGGACTGCTTTTAGCACAGATACGCAGTATTTT. It is translated as CASSQGQGTAFSTDTQYF.

The chain has TRBV6-1 and TRBJ2-1, with 13 bases aligning to TRBD2. V trimming: 4 bases; J trimming: 3 bases; junction bases outside the gene matches: 12. Germline-derived CDR1 and CDR2 are MNHNS and SASEGT. The CDR3 is 19 amino acids. Here the CDR3 DNA reads TGTGCCAGCAGTGGAGACCCGGACAGGACTAGCGGGAGCTACAATGAGCAGTTCTTC. Protein: CASSGDPDRTSGSYNEQFF.

In DNA, the CDR3 is TGTGCCAGCAGTTGGGCTAATTCACCCCTCCACTTT. Translating gives CASSWANSPLHF. J is TRBJ1-6 and V is TRBV6-5; D call uncertain. Trimming removed 4 bases from V and 6 bases from J, with 4 bases in between. The CDR3 is made up of 12 amino acids. Looked up from germline, CDR1 is MNHEY and CDR2 is SVGAGI.

The chain joins TRBV28 to TRBJ2-7, with D possibly being TRBD2 (6 bases). The CDR3 totals 12 residues. V was pared by 4 bases and J by 7 bases, with 11 bases between. From germline, CDR1 is MDHEN and CDR2 SYDVKM. CDR3 sequence (DNA): TGTGCCAGCAGTTCGGAGGGTCTGGAGCAGTACTTC. Encoded protein: CASSSEGLEQYF.

V and J are TRBV5-3 and TRBJ2-1; 15 bases align to TRBD2. TRBV5-3 falls under the ORF class, with uncertain function. V lost 3 bases, J lost 0 bases, and 10 bases stayed unmatched. CDR3 length: 20 residues. CDR3 region: CARSYGTSGRNEGSYNEQFF. The CDR3 nucleotides are TGTGCCAGAAGCTACGGGACTAGCGGGAGGAATGAAGGCTCCTACAATGAGCAGTTCTTC.

The CDR3 DNA is TGTGCCACCAGCACCCGTTCGGGAGAGGAGACCCAGTACTTC. Its protein product is CATSTRSGEETQYF. The V and J genes are TRBV15 and TRBJ2-5, with D maybe TRBD2 (6 bases). The length of the CDR3 is 14 residues. The germline gives CDR1 LNHNV, CDR2 YYDKDF (reference sequence). V lost 4 bases, J lost 5 bases, and 14 bases lay in between.

V usage is TRBV9 and J usage is TRBJ2-1; 10 nucleotides match TRBD2. CDR3 length: 16 residues. V dropped 4 bases and J dropped 6; count of bases not matched to a gene: 10. CDR1 SGDLS and CDR2 YYNGEE come from the germline V gene. CDR3 bases: TGTGCCAGCAGCCATAGTACTAGCGGGAAAGGCAATGAGCAGTTCTTC. Its translation is CASSHSTSGKGNEQFF.

The chain uses TRBV27 and TRBJ2-7, with D maybe TRBD2 (5 bases). This CDR3 comprises 16 residues. V lost 0 bases, J lost 2 bases, and 14 bases lay in between. Per germline, CDR1 MNHEY and CDR2 SMNVEV (reference sequence). The CDR3: CASSLSLGAATYEQYF. CDR3 coding DNA: TGTGCCAGCAGTTTATCGTTGGGAGCTGCAACCTACGAGCAGTACTTC.

The gene calls are TRBV5-1 and TRBJ2-7, with D tentatively TRBD2 (6 bases). The CDR3 is 14 residues long. Germline CDR1 is SGHRS and CDR2 is YFSETQ. The V gene lost 3 bases and the J gene lost 7 bases, with 17 bases spanning the gap. The chain's CDR3 is CASSSGFSRGEQYF. CDR3 coding DNA: TGCGCCAGCAGCTCGGGATTTAGTCGGGGGGAGCAGTACTTC. Combining the CDR3 with reference TRBV5-1 and TRBJ2-7 gives the whole variable domain KAGVTQTPRYLIKTRGQQVTLSCSPISGHRSVSWYQQTPGQGLQFLFEYFSETQRNKGNFPGRFSGRQFSNSRSEMNVSTLELGDSALYLCASSSGFSRGEQYFGPGTRLTVT.

Here the CDR3 reads CGAGSYSNEQFF. For the CDR3, the DNA is TGTGGAGCGGGAAGTTATTCCAATGAGCAGTTCTTC. J is TRBJ2-1 and V is TRBV30; 7 bases align to TRBD2. The CDR3 extends over 12 amino acids. The germline V gene has CDR1 GTSNPN and CDR2 SVGIG (reference sequence).

The chain recombines TRBV4-2 with TRBJ2-1, with 7 bases fitting TRBD2. There are 14 residues in the CDR3. Germline trimming cut 3 bases from V and 8 bases from J; bases unmatched to any gene: 7. The V gene's germline CDR1 is LGHNA and CDR2 YNFKEQ. As DNA, the CDR3 is TGTGCCAGCAGCCATTCTAGCGGAAGCTATGAGCAGTTCTTC. It yields the protein CASSHSSGSYEQFF.

CDR3 nucleotide sequence: TGTGCCAGCAGTGAGGGGGCAGCGCAGCCCCAGCATTTT. Translation gives CASSEGAAQPQHF. This chain joins TRBV6-1 and TRBJ1-5; TRBD1 is a possible D gene (6 bases). Trimming stripped 3 bases from V and 7 bases from J, with 10 bases between. CDR1 MNHNS and CDR2 SASEGT come from the germline V gene. The CDR3 consists of 13 residues.

The rearrangement uses TRBV25-1 and TRBJ1-1; 8 bases align to TRBD1. The J segment lost 3 bases and the V segment lost 7 bases, leaving 7 bases of the junction unmatched. This CDR3 region has 14 residues. CDR1 is MGHDK and CDR2 is SYGVNS in the germline V gene. CDR3 nucleotides: TGTGCCAGCAAACAGGGGGTGTTAGACACTGAAGCTTTCTTT. Protein product: CASKQGVLDTEAFF.

The chain combines TRBV28 with TRBJ2-1; the D gene is possibly TRBD1 (6 bases). CDR3 length: 15 amino acids. Per germline, CDR1 MDHEN and CDR2 SYDVKM. Trimming removed 7 bases from V and 2 bases from J, with 15 bases in between. The CDR3 nucleotides read TGTGCCAGCAACGTACAGGGTAGGCCCTACAATGAGCAGTTCTTC. Amino acid sequence: CASNVQGRPYNEQFF.

The chain has TRBV7-2 and TRBJ2-7, with D possibly matching TRBD1 (5 bases). V shed 3 bases and J shed 6 bases, with 24 bases lying between them. The CDR3 extends over 17 amino acids. Germline assignment: CDR1 SGHTA and CDR2 FQGNSA. The CDR3 DNA follows: TGTGCCAGCAGCTTGGCCTCGACCAGAACAGGTGGTAGCGAGCAGTACTTC. Translated, it gives CASSLASTRTGGSEQYF.

V is TRBV5-1 and J is TRBJ1-2; D call uncertain. Trimming took 0 bases from V and 0 from J, leaving 9 bases between them. Germline V gene lookup returns CDR1 SGHRS and CDR2 YFSETQ. The CDR3 length is 15 residues. The DNA of the CDR3 is TGCGCCAGCAGCTTGGCCCTCGGTGCTAACTATGGCTACACCTTC. It yields the protein CASSLALGANYGYTF. The complete variable domain, with remaining parts taken from reference TRBV5-1 and TRBJ1-2, reads KAGVTQTPRYLIKTRGQQVTLSCSPISGHRSVSWYQQTPGQGLQFLFEYFSETQRNKGNFPGRFSGRQFSNSRSEMNVSTLELGDSALYLCASSLALGANYGYTFGSGTRLTVV.

The gene calls are TRBV4-3 and TRBJ2-1, with 9 positions matching TRBD2. The CDR3 loop spans 16 amino acids. Germline lookup yields CDR1 LGHNA and CDR2 YSLEER. The V and J ends lost 0 bases and 0 bases, in that order; junction bases with no gene match: 0. CDR3 sequence (DNA): TGCGCCAGCAGCCAAGATAGCGGGAGCTCCTACAATGAGCAGTTCTTC. Translated: CASSQDSGSSYNEQFF.

The gene calls are TRBV5-4 and TRBJ2-7, with 10 bases identical to TRBD1. CDR1 and CDR2 from the germline V gene are SGHNT and YYREEE (reference sequence). V was pared by 4 bases and J by 3 bases, with 4 bases of the junction left unmatched. The CDR3 has 14 residues. The DNA of the CDR3 is TGTGCCAGCAGCCCGGGACAGGGGATCTACGAGCAGTACTTC. Protein sequence: CASSPGQGIYEQYF.

This sequence joins TRBV7-9 and TRBJ1-2; possible D gene TRBD1, 5 bases. The CDR3 totals 15 residues. Trimming took off 1 base at V and 1 base at J, with 10 bases between the two ends. Germline values: CDR1 SEHNR, CDR2 FQNEAQ (reference sequence). The CDR3 DNA reads as TGTGCCAGCAGCTTAGGGGCAGGGATTAACTATGGCTACACCTTC. Translating gives CASSLGAGINYGYTF.

V is TRBV29-1 and J is TRBJ2-5, with TRBD2 identical over 11 bases. This CDR3 is 12 amino acids long. The germline gives CDR1 SQVTM, CDR2 ANQGSEA. The trim removed 7 bases at V and 4 bases at J, leaving 2 bases unmatched. The CDR3 DNA reads TGCAGCGGCGGACTAGCGGGAGAGACCCAGTACTTC. Encoded protein: CSGGLAGETQYF.

The chain uses TRBV19 and TRBJ2-1; TRBD1 matches 7 bases. The CDR3 is made up of 15 amino acids. J was trimmed by 4 bases and V by 3 bases; bases with no gene match: 6. The germline CDR1 and CDR2 sequences are LNHDA and SQIVND (reference sequence). CDR3 protein: CASSIRQGFYNEQFF. The DNA for the CDR3 is TGTGCCAGTAGTATCCGACAGGGATTTTACAATGAGCAGTTCTTC.

The rearrangement links TRBV7-2 to TRBJ2-7; 10 bases map to TRBD1. The CDR3 spans 15 residues. Germline V gene sequence: CDR1 SGHTA, CDR2 FQGNSA. V dropped 4 bases and J dropped 1; count of bases not matched to a gene: 4. The CDR3 reads CASSSRTGGSYEQYF. The DNA of the CDR3 is TGTGCCAGCAGCTCTAGGACAGGGGGGTCCTACGAGCAGTACTTC.

The chain joins TRBV5-1 to TRBJ2-1, with D possibly matching TRBD1 (5 bases). The CDR3 contains 13 residues. The germline V and J ends were trimmed by 5 bases and 7 bases, with 13 bases remaining between them. Germline V lookup: CDR1 SGHRS, CDR2 YFSETQ. Here the CDR3 reads CASRPTRTNEQFF. CDR3 nucleotides: TGCGCCAGCAGGCCGACGCGGACAAATGAGCAGTTCTTC. The variable domain in full, with the rest retrieved from reference TRBV5-1 and TRBJ2-1, is KAGVTQTPRYLIKTRGQQVTLSCSPISGHRSVSWYQQTPGQGLQFLFEYFSETQRNKGNFPGRFSGRQFSNSRSEMNVSTLELGDSALYLCASRPTRTNEQFFGPGTRLTVL.

The chain links TRBV10-3 to TRBJ2-1; 10 bases fit TRBD2. The CDR3 runs 12 residues. Germline values: CDR1 ENHRY, CDR2 SYGVKD. The V segment lost 10 bases and the J segment 8 bases; nucleotides outside the gene matches: 5. In nucleotides, the CDR3 is TGTGCCACTAGCGGGAGCGCTCATGAGCAGTTCTTC. Its protein is CATSGSAHEQFF.

This chain links TRBV5-1 with TRBJ1-1; the match to TRBD1 covers 8 bases. The V gene end was trimmed by 3 bases and the J gene end by 4 bases; junction bases not matched to a gene: 5. Germline-derived CDR1 and CDR2 are SGHRS and YFSETQ. This CDR3 has 14 amino acids. The CDR3 DNA is TGCGCCAGCAGCTACAGGGGGGCGCCCACTGAAGCTTTCTTT. It yields the protein CASSYRGAPTEAFF.